This TCR beta chain is from a study of shared clonotypes between healthy human individuals. The overall study: Each donor had three CD4 naive, three CD4 memory, two CD8 naive and one CD8 memory plate.

In this sample, this clone turned up once. Its specificity is unknown. Naive CD8 cells lacked CD45RO and underwent positive selection for CCR7, leaving out terminally differentiated effector memory CD45RA+ cells. Germline V gene sequence: CDR1 SGHVS, CDR2 FNYEAQ. The CDR3 loop spans 16 amino acids. After removal of 5 bases from V and 5 bases from J, the junction contained 6 bases not matched to a gene. The input for sorted-subset replicate PCRs was approximately 200 ng DNA, some 28,000 T cell genomes. Measured with immunoSEQ multiplex PCR; TCRdb has only the in-frame clones, and not every one. The table has more than 600,000 clones, about 91% seen once; the top ten hold roughly 22%. Overall study results and limits: Measured sharing among donors was expected to vary with sequencing depth. Unshared clonotypes carried lower generation probabilities than those common to all four donors.

Source material: naive CD8+ T cells sorted from blood. V usage is TRBV7-6 and J usage is TRBJ2-2; 12 bases are shared with TRBD2. This clonotype was sampled from a man aged 25-45 years in good health. The CDR3 DNA is TGTGCCAGCAGCCCTAGACTAGCGGGAGTAACCGGGGAGCTGTTTTTT. Translation: CASSPRLAGVTGELFF.